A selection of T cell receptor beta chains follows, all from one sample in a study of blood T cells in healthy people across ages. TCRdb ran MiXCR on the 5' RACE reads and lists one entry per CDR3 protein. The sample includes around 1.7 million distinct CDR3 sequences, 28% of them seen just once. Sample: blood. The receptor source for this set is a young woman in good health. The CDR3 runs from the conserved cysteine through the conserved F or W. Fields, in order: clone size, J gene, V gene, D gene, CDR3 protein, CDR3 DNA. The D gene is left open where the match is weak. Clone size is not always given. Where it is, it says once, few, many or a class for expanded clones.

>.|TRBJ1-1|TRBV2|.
CTSSGLRAIGTEAFF
TGTACCAGCAGTGGTTTAAGGGCTATCGGCACTGAAGCTTTCTTT
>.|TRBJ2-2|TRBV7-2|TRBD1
CASSINNAGQERFF
TGTGCCAGCAGCATAAACAATGCTGGACAGGAGCGGTTTTTT
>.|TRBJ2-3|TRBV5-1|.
CASSLEVLAGSTDTQYF
TGCGCCAGCAGCTTGGAAGTCTTGGCAGGAAGCACAGATACGCAGTATTTT
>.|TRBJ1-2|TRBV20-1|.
CSARPGGDAGGYGYTF
TGCAGTGCTAGACCGGGAGGCGACGCCGGGGGCTATGGCTACACCTTC
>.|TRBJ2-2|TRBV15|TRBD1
CATSRDWTGANTGELFF
TGTGCCACCAGCAGAGATTGGACAGGCGCGAACACCGGGGAGCTGTTTTTT
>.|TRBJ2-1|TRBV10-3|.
CAISDRGGEQFF
TGTGCCATCAGTGATAGAGGAGGTGAGCAGTTCTTC
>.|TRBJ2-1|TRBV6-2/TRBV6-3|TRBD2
CASSYLGTSQYDSNEQFF
TGTGCCAGCAGTTACCTTGGGACTAGCCAATACGATTCCAATGAGCAGTTCTTC
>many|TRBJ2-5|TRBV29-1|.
CSVPADSETQYF
TGCAGCGTACCCGCGGATTCGGAGACCCAGTACTTC
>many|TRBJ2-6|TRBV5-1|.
CASRARSGANVLTF
TGCGCCAGCAGGGCCCGCTCTGGGGCCAACGTCCTGACTTTC
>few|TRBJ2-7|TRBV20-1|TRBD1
CSAPDRDGTYEQYF
TGCAGTGCTCCAGACAGGGATGGGACCTACGAGCAGTACTTC
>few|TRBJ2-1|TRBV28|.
CASSFGGLDEQFF
TGTGCCAGCAGTTTTGGGGGGCTGGATGAGCAGTTCTTC
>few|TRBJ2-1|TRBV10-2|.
CASSGMGEGDEQFF
TGCGCCAGCAGTGGAATGGGAGAGGGAGATGAGCAGTTCTTC